This T cell receptor beta chain was captured in a study of CD8 T cells in ankylosing spondylitis. Concerning this clonotype: Its antigen is not identified.

Findings and limits, study-wide: Reportedly, significant enrichment of disease-linked clones occurred in matched ankylosing spondylitis synovial fluid. Certain motif variants had earlier appeared in reactive arthritis synovial fluid and blood. A motif in TCR beta, a set of under ten highly homologous variants, appeared characteristic of ankylosing spondylitis blood.

Preparation of TCR beta libraries was done by quantitative 5'-RACE with molecular barcodes. MiXCR was run by TCRdb on the 5' RACE reads, yielding one entry per CDR3 protein. The sample includes 250,000 or so distinct CDR3 sequences, over 9.5% seen only once; the top ten take about 3%. The origin of this receptor is a male donor with ankylosing spondylitis or in good health (not recorded which). Sequencing input: blood, either unsorted or a sorted T cell fraction (not recorded which).

In DNA form, the CDR3 reads TGTGCCAGCAGTGCCGAGACCTACGAGCAGTACTTC. This sequence encodes CASSAETYEQYF. This rearrangement joins TRBV2 to TRBJ2-7; D not certain. The V gene lost 4 bases and the J gene lost 2 bases, with 6 bases spanning the gap. This CDR3 is 12 amino acids long. Germline V gene lookup returns CDR1 SNHLY and CDR2 FYNNEI.